A selection of T cell receptor beta chains follows, all from one sample in a study of blood T cells in healthy people across ages. TCRdb called the 5' RACE reads again in MiXCR, with one record for every CDR3 protein. The table records over 600,000 distinct CDR3 sequences, over 20% of them present only once. Sequenced: blood. These receptors were collected from a man aged 65 to 85 in good health. Each CDR3 is given with its conserved first and last residue. The D gene is left open where the match is weak. Only part of the rows carry a size: once, few, many, or a class if the clone is expanded.

CDR3aa,CDR3nt,j_gene,v_gene,abundance,d_gene
CASSIRDRAFGYGYTF,TGTGCCAGCAGCATCCGGGACAGGGCGTTTGGCTATGGCTACACCTTC,TRBJ1-2,TRBV9,few,TRBD1
CASSEPTDSQTNYGYTF,TGTGCCAGCAGTGAACCGACAGACTCCCAAACTAACTATGGCTACACCTTC,TRBJ1-2,TRBV2,many,.
CASSPRLAGGSEQFF,TGTGCCAGCAGTCCGAGACTAGCGGGAGGCTCCGAGCAGTTCTTC,TRBJ2-1,TRBV6-6,.,TRBD2
CASSLESNEQFF,TGTGCCAGCAGCTTGGAGTCTAATGAGCAGTTCTTC,TRBJ2-1,TRBV5-4,few,.
CASSPGGLAYRYNEQFF,TGTGCCAGCAGTCCTGGCGGACTAGCTTATAGATACAATGAGCAGTTCTTC,TRBJ2-1,TRBV6-2/TRBV6-3,few,TRBD2
CASSSNLWDTGPHFLKLFF,TGTGCCAGCAGTTCCAATCTATGGGACACAGGTCCCCACTTCCTAAAACTGTTTTTT,TRBJ1-4,TRBV7-6,few,.
CAISEVNTEAFF,TGTGCCATCAGTGAAGTGAACACTGAAGCTTTCTTT,TRBJ1-1,TRBV10-3,few,.
CASSFLSGSYNEQFF,TGTGCCAGCAGCTTTCTTAGCGGCTCCTACAATGAGCAGTTCTTC,TRBJ2-1,TRBV7-6,few,.
CASSQQGGETQYF,TGCGCCAGCAGCCAACAGGGGGGAGAGACCCAGTACTTC,TRBJ2-5,TRBV4-3,many,.
CASQRAGGSNQPQHF,TGTGCCAGCCAGAGGGCAGGGGGGAGCAATCAGCCCCAGCATTTT,TRBJ1-5,TRBV6-1,few,TRBD1
CASIGRDTQYF,TGTGCCAGTATAGGAAGAGATACGCAGTATTTT,TRBJ2-3,TRBV19,.,.
CSAIRGADEQYF,TGCAGTGCTATCCGAGGGGCGGACGAGCAGTACTTC,TRBJ2-7,TRBV20-1,.,.
CASSAQTTKNIQYF,TGTGCCAGCAGTGCCCAGACTACCAAAAACATTCAGTACTTC,TRBJ2-4,TRBV2,.,.
CAWRGWRGQETQYF,TGTGCCTGGAGAGGTTGGCGGGGCCAAGAGACCCAGTACTTC,TRBJ2-5,TRBV30,few,.
CASSLRTGLLTYEQYF,TGTGCCAGCAGCTTACGTACGGGACTACTCACCTACGAGCAGTACTTC,TRBJ2-7,TRBV7-2,.,TRBD2
CSARESRLNTF,TGCAGTGCTAGAGAGTCCCGGCTGAACACTTTC,TRBJ1-2,TRBV20-1,.,.
CSVATVSTDTQYF,TGCAGCGTTGCGACGGTCAGCACAGATACGCAGTATTTT,TRBJ2-3,TRBV29-1,many,.
CASSLRSLPQETQYF,TGTGCCAGCAGTCTCAGGTCCCTACCTCAAGAGACCCAGTACTTC,TRBJ2-5,TRBV2,.,.
CASSPIAGQNNEQFF,TGTGCCAGCAGTCCGATCGCGGGACAGAACAATGAGCAGTTCTTC,TRBJ2-1,TRBV6-6,few,.
CASSFQPREQFF,TGTGCCAGCAGCTTCCAACCCAGGGAGCAGTTCTTC,TRBJ2-1,TRBV5-5,few,.
CASRADRSSGEQYF,TGTGCCAGCCGGGCCGACAGGTCCTCTGGCGAGCAGTACTTC,TRBJ2-7,TRBV12-3/TRBV12-4,few,.
CASSPGINYGYTF,TGTGCCAGCAGCCCCGGGATTAACTATGGCTACACCTTC,TRBJ1-2,TRBV7-2,.,.
CASTGLRTDELFF,TGTGCCAGCACCGGACTCAGGACCGACGAGCTGTTTTTT,TRBJ2-2,TRBV7-2,.,.
CAGSVQGEKLFF,TGTGCCGGCAGCGTTCAAGGCGAAAAACTGTTTTTT,TRBJ1-4,TRBV9,.,.
CASSQDELGLPLSF,TGCGCCAGCAGCCAAGATGAACTGGGACTACCGCTTTCCTTC,TRBJ2-5,TRBV4-1,.,TRBD2
CASSPRTGTSGSTDTQYF,TGTGCCAGCAGCCCAAGAACCGGGACTAGCGGGAGCACAGATACGCAGTATTTT,TRBJ2-3,TRBV28,few,TRBD2
CASSPGHQETQYF,TGTGCCAGCTCACCAGGACACCAAGAGACCCAGTACTTC,TRBJ2-5,TRBV18,many,.
CASSLGGGAQETQYF,TGTGCCAGCAGCCTTGGAGGGGGCGCGCAAGAGACCCAGTACTTC,TRBJ2-5,TRBV9,many,.
CASSDDRSNQPQHF,TGTGCCAGCAGTGACGACAGGTCCAATCAGCCCCAGCATTTT,TRBJ1-5,TRBV25-1,many,.
CSAEGPSSYNEQFF,TGCAGTGCAGAGGGACCCTCGTCCTACAATGAGCAGTTCTTC,TRBJ2-1,TRBV20-1,.,.
CASSVTSGFTGELFF,TGTGCCAGCAGTGTGACTAGCGGGTTCACCGGGGAGCTGTTTTTT,TRBJ2-2,TRBV12-3/TRBV12-4,few,TRBD2
CASSSLGRGGRETQYF,TGTGCCAGCAGTTCCCTCGGCAGGGGGGGTAGAGAGACCCAGTACTTC,TRBJ2-5,TRBV27,many,.
CASRIGGPGSPLHF,TGTGCCAGCAGAATTGGGGGACCAGGTTCACCCCTCCACTTT,TRBJ1-6,TRBV28,few,.
CASSYDRDPYEQYF,TGTGCCAGCAGCTACGACAGGGATCCCTACGAGCAGTACTTC,TRBJ2-7,TRBV7-2,few,TRBD1
CSGGGLQETQYF,TGCAGCGGGGGGGGACTGCAAGAGACCCAGTACTTC,TRBJ2-5,TRBV29-1,few,TRBD2
CSARSLGLAGGVQETQYF,TGCAGTGCTAGATCTTTGGGACTAGCGGGGGGCGTCCAAGAGACCCAGTACTTC,TRBJ2-5,TRBV20-1,.,TRBD2
CSVGPGGPSSYNEQFF,.,TRBJ2-1,TRBV29-1,few,.
CASSAGLAVAKNIQYF,TGTGCCAGCAGCGCGGGACTAGCGGTAGCCAAAAACATTCAGTACTTC,TRBJ2-4,TRBV7-2,.,TRBD2
CASSQDWGGVQETQYF,TGCGCCAGCAGCCAAGATTGGGGTGGGGTCCAAGAGACCCAGTACTTC,TRBJ2-5,TRBV4-3,few,.
CASSFRTLGETQYF,TGCGCCAGCAGCTTCCGGACCTTGGGAGAGACCCAGTACTTC,TRBJ2-5,TRBV4-1,.,.
CSASPGHEAFF,TGCAGTGCTTCACCCGGACATGAAGCTTTCTTT,TRBJ1-1,TRBV20-1,.,.
CASSSEQGKLFF,TGTGCCAGCAGCAGTGAACAGGGAAAACTGTTTTTT,TRBJ1-4,TRBV7-9,few,.
CASSLGTSGRGGLDEQFF,TGTGCCAGCAGCCTCGGGACTAGCGGGAGGGGGGGTCTAGATGAGCAGTTCTTC,TRBJ2-1,TRBV5-4,once,TRBD2
CSVEDRGASYNEQLF,TGCAGCGTTGAAGATCGGGGGGCCTCCTACAATGAGCAGCTCTTC,TRBJ2-1,TRBV29-1,.,.
CSVRVGQETQYF,TGCAGCGTCAGGGTAGGACAAGAGACCCAGTACTTC,TRBJ2-5,TRBV29-1,many,.
CSVEERNRAADTQYF,TGCAGCGTTGAAGAGCGGAACAGGGCGGCAGATACGCAGTATTTT,TRBJ2-3,TRBV29-1,.,.
CASKGSGRSETQYF,TGTGCCAGCAAGGGTAGCGGGAGGTCAGAGACCCAGTACTTC,TRBJ2-5,TRBV2,few,TRBD2
CSAREVLAGLRTDTQYF,TGCAGTGCTAGAGAGGTGTTAGCGGGTCTACGCACAGATACGCAGTATTTT,TRBJ2-3,TRBV20-1,.,TRBD2
CASSYSGRGSNQPQHF,TGTGCCAGCAGTTACTCGGGAAGAGGTAGCAATCAGCCCCAGCATTTT,TRBJ1-5,TRBV6-2/TRBV6-3,.,.
CASSGNRAHYGYTF,TGTGCCAGCAGTGGAAACAGGGCCCACTATGGCTACACCTTC,TRBJ1-2,TRBV12-3/TRBV12-4,few,.